There are many counts of the clone carrying this T cell receptor (beta chain). As yet, its antigen is unknown. This record belongs to a study of CD8 T cells in ankylosing spondylitis. Libraries of TCR beta came from quantitative 5'-RACE with molecular barcodes. In TCRdb, the 5' RACE reads were re-called with MiXCR into one record per CDR3 protein. This repertoire shows around 140,000 distinct CDR3 sequences, 11% found once; its top ten account for roughly 4.5%. Regarding the study as a whole: Disease-linked clones reportedly showed significant enrichment in matched ankylosing spondylitis synovial fluid. A motif of roughly 8 highly homologous TCR beta variants was seen as apparently characteristic of ankylosing spondylitis blood.

This TCR was recovered from a female donor with ankylosing spondylitis or in good health (not recorded which). Sequencing used blood, either unsorted or a sorted T cell fraction (not recorded which).

CDR3 nucleotide sequence: TGTGCCAGCAGTTTAGGGGGGGGTAATGAGCAGTTCTTC. This gives the protein CASSLGGGNEQFF. The V and J genes are TRBV28 and TRBJ2-1; 7 nucleotides match TRBD2. The length of the CDR3 is 13 residues. V lost 2 bases to trimming and J lost 7 bases; unmatched junction nucleotides: 2. Per the germline V gene, CDR1 is MDHEN and CDR2 is SYDVKM.